This TCR beta chain was retrieved from a study of ipilimumab plus nivolumab after autologous stem cell transplantation. Study-level information: Both relapsed and primary refractory DLBCL were included.

The CDR3 is made up of 13 amino acids. V lost 4 bases, J lost 9 bases, and 14 bases lay in between. CDR1 and CDR2 (germline): SGDLS, YYNGEE. Checkpoint therapy with ipilimumab 1 mg/kg began 14 to 28 days after transplant. Patients got 3 mg/kg IV nivolumab weeks 1, 4, 7, 10, then biweekly through week 26. Measured with immunoSEQ multiplex PCR; TCRdb has only the in-frame clones, and not every one. The sample comprises 15,000 or so clones, more than 70% of which are singletons, and around 21% rests with the top ten. The receptor was isolated from a male donor with diffuse large B-cell lymphoma. The sample in question was PBMCs, obtained in a trial of ipilimumab plus nivolumab as post-transplant consolidation. V usage is TRBV9 and J usage is TRBJ2-4; D not certain. The CDR3 DNA reads TGTGCCAGCAGCCCTAGGTTCCTGGGCATTCAGTACTTC. Translating gives CASSPRFLGIQYF. The variable domain in full, completed from reference TRBV9 and TRBJ2-4, reads DSGVTQTPKHLITATGQRVTLRCSPRSGDLSVYWYQQSLDQGLQFLIQYYNGEERAKGNILERFSAQQFPDLHSELNLSSLELGDSALYFCASSPRFLGIQYFGAGTRLSVL.